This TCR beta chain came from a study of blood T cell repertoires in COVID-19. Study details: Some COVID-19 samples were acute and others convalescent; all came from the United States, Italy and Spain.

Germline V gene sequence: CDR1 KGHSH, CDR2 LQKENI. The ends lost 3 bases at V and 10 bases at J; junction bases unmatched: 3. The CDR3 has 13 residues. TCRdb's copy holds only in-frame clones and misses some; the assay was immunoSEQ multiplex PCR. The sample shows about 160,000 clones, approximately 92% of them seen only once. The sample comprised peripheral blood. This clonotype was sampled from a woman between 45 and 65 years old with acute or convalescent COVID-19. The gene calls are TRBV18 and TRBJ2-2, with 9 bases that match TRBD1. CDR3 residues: CASSPTGGLELFF. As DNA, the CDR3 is TGTGCCAGCTCACCGACAGGGGGTCTGGAGCTGTTTTTT.